This T cell receptor (beta chain) was documented in a study of human T cells and chemical hapten exposure. Looking at the study overall: Read at 6 days, the patch tests placed 0.01% DPC on the upper back.

The table lists this clonotype with many counts. Time point meaning: patch test 1, 2 weeks after DPC sensitization. Treatment denoted: therapeutic diphenylcyclopropenone sensitization with weekly scalp DPC. CDR3 length: 13 amino acids. Trimming pared 2 bases from V and 1 base from J, leaving 5 bases between. Germline V gene sequence: CDR1 LGHDT, CDR2 YNNKEL (reference sequence). TCRdb re-called the RACE reads through MiXCR, storing one row per CDR3 protein. Of 75,000 to 95,000 distinct CDR3 sequences detected, approximately 12% appear once; the ten largest clones hold roughly 3.4%. The chain is built from TRBV3-1 and TRBJ1-1; D call uncertain. Sequencing was performed on whole blood, taken in connection with sensitization to the hapten diphenylcyclopropenone (DPC). This clonotype was obtained from a woman aged 55-69 years with alopecia areata. Some clones in this sample may be carry-over from other donors' samples. The CDR3: CASSQSENTEAFF. As DNA, the CDR3 is TGTGCCAGCAGCCAAAGCGAGAACACTGAAGCTTTCTTT.